One T cell receptor (beta chain) is described in this entry. This sample was taken from a study of cytomegalovirus exposure and HLA in healthy donors. Germline values: CDR1 SNHLY, CDR2 FYNNEI. The CDR3 extends over 14 amino acids. Trimming took 2 bases from V and 4 from J, leaving 11 bases between them. 13 Jbeta primers and 60 Vbeta primers were used for the PCR. This table comes from immunoSEQ multiplex PCR, and its TCRdb copy is limited to in-frame clones, with some not included. Of 170,000 or so clones detected, 77% appear once; the ten largest clones hold approximately 1.3%. The sequence came from a woman in her twenties or thirties in good health and CMV-seropositive. This chain connects TRBV2 to TRBJ1-1; D possibly corresponds to TRBD1 (6 bases). The sample taken for sequencing was PBMCs. The CDR3 DNA reads TGTGCCAGCAGTGAAAGGGGGGGGGTCACTGAAGCTTTCTTT. Protein: CASSERGGVTEAFF. The full variable domain, completed using reference TRBV2 and TRBJ1-1, is EPEVTQTPSHQVTQMGQEVILRCVPISNHLYFYWYRQILGQKVEFLVSFYNNEISEKSEIFDDQFSVERPDGSNFTLKIRSTKLEDSAMYFCASSERGGVTEAFFGQGTRLTVV.